The 30 T cell receptor beta chains below were found in one sample sequenced in a study of blood T cell repertoires in COVID-19. Clones were sequenced by immunoSEQ multiplex PCR, and TCRdb holds only the in-frame ones, with some missing. The sample yields around 200,000 clones, more than 80% seen once. The sequenced material came from PBMCs or T cells enriched from blood (not recorded which). These receptors were collected from a woman between 40 and 55 years old with acute COVID-19.

This rearrangement joins TRBV27 to TRBJ1-5, with 9 bases identical to TRBD1. CDR3 size: 15 residues. Germline assignment: CDR1 MNHEY and CDR2 SMNVEV (reference sequence). The V and J ends lost 4 bases and 4 bases, in that order; junction bases with no gene match: 5. This CDR3 is CASSSLQGANQPQHF. The DNA for the CDR3 is TGTGCCAGCAGTTCCCTACAGGGGGCGAATCAGCCCCAGCATTTT.

The chain is built from TRBV10-2 and TRBJ1-1, with D possibly TRBD1 on 5 matching bases. Looked up from germline, CDR1 is WSHSY and CDR2 is SAAADI. Deletions cut 6 bases from V and 3 bases from J, with 26 bases between. CDR3 length: 18 residues. CDR3 DNA: TGCGCCAGCAGGGAAAGCGGGACGGTTGTCGTAAGGGACACTGAAGCTTTCTTT. Protein sequence: CASRESGTVVVRDTEAFF.

The genes are TRBV10-2 and TRBJ1-1; no clear D gene. Germline CDR1 and CDR2: WSHSY and SAAADI. Trimming removed 10 bases from V and 1 base from J, with 10 bases in between. The CDR3 has 12 residues. CDR3 sequence: CAIGLPNTEAFF. The CDR3 nucleotides read TGCGCCATCGGACTGCCGAACACTGAAGCTTTCTTT.

The chain employs TRBV5-4 and TRBJ1-2; 8 bases are shared with TRBD1. The germline V gene encodes CDR1 SGHNT and CDR2 YYREEE (reference sequence). The CDR3 has 15 residues. V shed 4 bases and J 3 bases; nucleotides not matched to a gene: 8. The CDR3 coding sequence is TGTGCCAGCAGCCGTGGACAGGGCTGGGACTATGGCTACACCTTC. Protein product: CASSRGQGWDYGYTF.

The chain has TRBV20-1 and TRBJ2-3, with a tentative D call TRBD2 (5 bases). CDR3 length: 13 residues. Deletions cut 3 bases from V and 1 base from J, with 8 bases between. The germline gives CDR1 DFQATT, CDR2 SNEGSKA (reference sequence). The DNA of the CDR3 is TGCAGTGCTAGTGGAGGCCGCACAGATACGCAGTATTTT. Its translation is CSASGGRTDTQYF.

V usage is TRBV7-9 and J usage is TRBJ1-5; 8 nucleotides align to TRBD1. V trimming: 1 base; J trimming: 2 bases; junction bases outside the gene matches: 7. This CDR3 spans 17 amino acids. Looked up from germline, CDR1 is SEHNR and CDR2 is FQNEAQ (reference sequence). The CDR3 sequence is CASSLDSGGQGNQPQHF. The CDR3 region has the DNA TGTGCCAGCAGCTTAGATTCAGGGGGCCAGGGCAATCAGCCCCAGCATTTT.

This chain connects TRBV2 to TRBJ1-4; 9 bases are shared with TRBD1. There are 15 residues in the CDR3. Germline CDR1 reads SNHLY; CDR2 reads FYNNEI. V lost 8 bases, J lost 7 bases, and 11 bases stayed unmatched. The CDR3 region has the DNA TGTGCCAGCCAGGACAGGGGCGAAGGGAGTGAAAAACTGTTTTTT. Its translation is CASQDRGEGSEKLFF.

This rearrangement joins TRBV7-2 to TRBJ2-1; no clear D gene. CDR1 SGHTA and CDR2 FQGNSA come from the germline V gene. This CDR3 contains 15 residues. The V gene lost 0 bases and the J gene lost 3 bases, with 9 bases spanning the gap. CDR3 sequence (DNA): TGTGCCAGCAGCTTAGCTATGTCAGGCTACAATGAGCAGTTCTTC. It yields the protein CASSLAMSGYNEQFF.

The chain carries TRBV5-1 and TRBJ1-6; D is possibly TRBD1 (6 bases). CDR1 is SGHRS and CDR2 is YFSETQ in the germline V gene. The CDR3 is made up of 17 amino acids. The V end lost 0 bases, the J end lost 6 bases, and 16 bases lay between the germline ends. CDR3 nucleotide sequence: TGCGCCAGCAGCTTGGTCGGGGGGCGAGATTTTAATTCACCCCTCCACTTT. It yields the protein CASSLVGGRDFNSPLHF.

The V and J genes are TRBV11-3 and TRBJ2-1; the match to TRBD2 covers 10 bases. This CDR3 is 16 amino acids long. From germline, CDR1 is SGHNT and CDR2 YENEEA. V lost 0 bases and J lost 5; bases outside the gene matches: 4. CDR3 sequence reads: CASSLDIAGGNNEQFF. The CDR3 bases are TGTGCCAGCAGCTTAGATATAGCGGGGGGAAACAATGAGCAGTTCTTC.

The chain joins TRBV4-3 to TRBJ1-1; weak D call: TRBD1 (5 bases). Deletions cut 6 bases from V and 0 bases from J, with 14 bases between. The CDR3 runs 15 residues. Germline V lookup: CDR1 LGHNA, CDR2 YSLEER. CDR3 sequence: CASSLGRGLNTEAFF. In DNA, the CDR3 is TGCGCCAGCAGTCTAGGTAGGGGCTTGAACACTGAAGCTTTCTTT.

This chain connects TRBV9 to TRBJ1-2; possible D gene TRBD1, 6 bases. The CDR3 length is 14 residues. With 5 bases removed from V and 8 bases from J, the gap between germline ends came to 19 bases. Per germline, CDR1 SGDLS and CDR2 YYNGEE. The CDR3 sequence is CASRGGTPPKGYTF. CDR3 nucleotide sequence: TGTGCCAGCAGGGGGGGGACACCCCCCAAGGGCTACACCTTC.

The V gene is TRBV18, the J gene TRBJ2-1; 13 bases match TRBD2. The CDR3 totals 18 residues. Trimming cost V 6 bases and J 0 bases; bases outside gene matches: 8. CDR1 KGHSH and CDR2 LQKENI come from the germline V gene. The DNA of the CDR3 is TGTGCCAGCTCGTCGGGACTAGCGGGGTTGAGCTCCTACAATGAGCAGTTCTTC. This codes for CASSSGLAGLSSYNEQFF. Drawing the rest from reference TRBV18 and TRBJ2-1, the complete variable domain is NAGVMQNPRHLVRRRGQEARLRCSPMKGHSHVYWYRQLPEEGLKFMVYLQKENIIDESGMPKERFSAEFPKEGPSILRIQQVVRGDSAAYFCASSSGLAGLSSYNEQFFGPGTRLTVL.

The rearrangement joins TRBV2 to TRBJ1-1; 9 bases map to TRBD1. This CDR3 region has 16 residues. The germline V gene encodes CDR1 SNHLY and CDR2 FYNNEI. Trimming removed 5 bases from V and 6 bases from J; junction bases left unmatched: 13. CDR3 region: CASSSPGQGRRAEAFF. Here the CDR3 DNA reads TGTGCCAGCAGTTCCCCGGGACAGGGAAGGAGGGCTGAAGCTTTCTTT.

The chain has TRBV7-2 and TRBJ2-7; 8 bases map to TRBD2. Trimming removed 6 bases from V and 3 bases from J; junction bases left unmatched: 16. CDR3 size: 17 residues. Per the germline V gene, CDR1 is SGHTA and CDR2 is FQGNSA. CDR3 residues: CASSFSGGAAGFYEQYF. The CDR3, as DNA: TGTGCCAGCAGTTTTTCCGGGGGGGCTGCAGGCTTCTACGAGCAGTACTTC.

This clone has a single count. This sequence joins TRBV6-1 and TRBJ2-2, with unresolved D. The CDR3 totals 15 residues. CDR1 and CDR2 (germline): MNHNS, SASEGT. V was clipped by 2 bases and J by 4 bases, with 11 bases between them. The CDR3 spells CASSEPSESTGELFF. The CDR3, as DNA: TGTGCCAGCAGTGAACCTTCAGAAAGCACCGGGGAGCTGTTTTTT.

This clone was counted a single time. The chain recombines TRBV14 with TRBJ2-1, with D possibly matching TRBD1 (5 bases). CDR3 size: 15 residues. Germline V gene lookup returns CDR1 SGHDN and CDR2 FVKESK. V was trimmed by 7 bases and J by 6 bases, leaving 19 bases between them. The CDR3 here is CASNHGWGRANEQFF. The CDR3 region has the DNA TGTGCCAGCAACCACGGGTGGGGCAGGGCCAATGAGCAGTTCTTC.

The V call is TRBV5-8, the J call TRBJ1-5; TRBD1 aligns across 7 bases. This CDR3 region has 17 residues. Germline loops: CDR1 SGHTS, CDR2 YDEGEE. V dropped 7 bases and J dropped 2; count of bases not matched to a gene: 15. CDR3 sequence (DNA): TGTGCCAGCGACACCAAACAGGGGACAATTGGCAATCAGCCCCAGCATTTT. As protein: CASDTKQGTIGNQPQHF.

The chain is built from TRBV3-1 (or the pseudogene TRBV3-2) and TRBJ1-1; TRBD1 matches 9 bases. Trimming removed 2 bases from V and 5 bases from J; junction bases left unmatched: 6. CDR3 size: 15 residues. Germline CDR1 LGHDT, CDR2 YNNKEL (reference sequence). DNA for the CDR3: TGTGCCAGCAGCCAATACAGGGGGCGAGGAACTGAAGCTTTCTTT. It specifies CASSQYRGRGTEAFF.

The chain carries TRBV19 and TRBJ2-7; D unresolved. Germline V gives CDR1 LNHDA, CDR2 SQIVND (reference sequence). The V end lost 1 base, the J end lost 6 bases, and 13 bases lay between the germline ends. The CDR3 contains 14 residues. The CDR3 nucleotides read TGTGCCAGTAGTATAGGTTTCCGGGTCGGCGAGCAGTACTTC. Translation: CASSIGFRVGEQYF.

The V call is TRBV6-2 or TRBV6-3, the J call TRBJ1-1, with unresolved D. V was trimmed by 5 bases and J by 4 bases, leaving 26 bases between them. Germline V lookup: CDR1 MNHEY, CDR2 SVGEGT. The length of the CDR3 is 18 residues. CDR3 in amino acids: CASSPFSLSLIGSTEAFF. The CDR3 region has the DNA TGTGCCAGCAGTCCCTTTTCTCTATCATTAATCGGTAGCACTGAAGCTTTCTTT.

The chain joins TRBV3-1 (or the pseudogene TRBV3-2) to TRBJ2-1; maybe TRBD2 (6 bases). This CDR3 comprises 15 residues. Trimming took off 5 bases at V and 9 bases at J, with 20 bases between the two ends. From germline, CDR1 is LGHDT and CDR2 YNNKEL (reference sequence). The CDR3 here is CASSKVQRARGEQFF. In DNA, the CDR3 is TGTGCCAGCAGCAAGGTACAGCGGGCGAGGGGTGAGCAGTTCTTC.

DNA for the CDR3: TGTGCCAGCTCACCACCGGGACAAAACTATGGCTACACCTTC. Encoded protein: CASSPPGQNYGYTF. The chain links TRBV18 to TRBJ1-2, with a possible D match to TRBD1 (6 bases). Trimming left V 0 bases short and J 2 bases short, with 7 bases between. This CDR3 region has 14 residues. Germline V gene sequence: CDR1 KGHSH, CDR2 LQKENI.

This rearrangement joins TRBV6-6 to TRBJ2-3, with a possible D match to TRBD1 (6 bases). The CDR3 consists of 16 residues. Germline lookup yields CDR1 MNHNY and CDR2 SVGAGI (reference sequence). V lost 1 base and J lost 4, with 15 bases in between. The CDR3: CASSYLGQPQADTQYF. The CDR3 nucleotides read TGTGCCAGCAGTTACTTGGGACAACCCCAGGCAGATACGCAGTATTTT.

This clone was seen once. The chain uses TRBV14 and TRBJ1-6; D is unclear. Germline lookup yields CDR1 SGHDN and CDR2 FVKESK. Trimming cost V 0 bases and J 6 bases, with 3 bases left between them. The CDR3 consists of 13 residues. Here the CDR3 reads CASSQDLNSPLHF. CDR3 in DNA: TGTGCCAGCAGCCAAGACCTTAATTCACCCCTCCACTTT.

This chain connects TRBV30 to TRBJ1-2; a weak D match, TRBD1 (6 bases). This CDR3 has 13 amino acids. The V gene lost 3 bases and the J gene lost 5 bases, with 13 bases spanning the gap. CDR1 and CDR2 (germline): GTSNPN, SVGIG (reference sequence). The CDR3 sequence: CAWRINRAYGYTF. Written as DNA, the CDR3 is TGTGCCTGGAGAATAAACAGGGCTTATGGCTACACCTTC. The whole variable domain, filled in from reference TRBV30 and TRBJ1-2, reads SQTIHQWPATLVQPVGSPLSLECTVEGTSNPNLYWYRQAAGRGLQLLFYSVGIGQISSEVPQNLSASRPQDRQFILSSKKLLLSDSGFYLCAWRINRAYGYTFGSGTRLTVV.

This clone has only one observation. This chain connects TRBV25-1 to TRBJ1-1; perhaps TRBD1 as D (6 bases). This CDR3 has 15 residues. Between the trimmed V and J ends, which lost 8 bases and 5 bases, there was a span of 21 bases. CDR1 and CDR2 (germline): MGHDK, SYGVNS. CDR3 coding DNA: TGTGCCAGCTTAAAGAGGGTGGGGGCGCGAACTGAAGCTTTCTTT. Translation: CASLKRVGARTEAFF. The whole variable domain, remainder taken from reference TRBV25-1 and TRBJ1-1, is EADIYQTPRYLVIGTGKKITLECSQTMGHDKMYWYQQDPGMELHLIHYSYGVNSTEKGDLSSESTVSRIRTEHFPLTLESARPSHTSQYLCASLKRVGARTEAFFGQGTRLTVV.

This rearrangement joins TRBV19 to TRBJ1-2, with no clear D. Germline V gene sequence: CDR1 LNHDA, CDR2 SQIVND (reference sequence). The V end was cut by 3 bases, the J end by 0 bases, with 5 bases between. The CDR3 runs 13 residues. The DNA of the CDR3 is TGTGCCAGTAGTATCATAGCTAACTATGGCTACACCTTC. Residues: CASSIIANYGYTF.

The CDR3 spells CAWSVRGLGGTSLFF. The CDR3 nucleotides read TGTGCCTGGAGTGTACGCGGGTTGGGGGGGACATCTCTGTTCTTC. The chain couples TRBV30 to TRBJ2-1; the D gene is possibly TRBD2 (7 bases). The CDR3 consists of 15 residues. V lost 0 bases and J lost 15, with 24 bases in between. The germline V gene encodes CDR1 GTSNPN and CDR2 SVGIG (reference sequence). The full variable domain, completed using reference TRBV30 and TRBJ2-1, is SQTIHQWPATLVQPVGSPLSLECTVEGTSNPNLYWYRQAAGRGLQLLFYSVGIGQISSEVPQNLSASRPQDRQFILSSKKLLLSDSGFYLCAWSVRGLGGTSLFFGPGTRLTVL.

This clone was recorded only once. J is TRBJ1-2 and V is TRBV7-9; 8 bases match TRBD1. The CDR3 spans 14 residues. V lost 3 bases to trimming and J lost 4 bases; unmatched junction nucleotides: 4. Germline V gives CDR1 SEHNR, CDR2 FQNEAQ (reference sequence). The DNA for the CDR3 is TGTGCCAGCAGCTTTGACAGGGGAGTCTATGGCTACACCTTC. Protein: CASSFDRGVYGYTF.